The sequence of this TCR beta chain was determined in a study of shared clonotypes between healthy human individuals. Study-wide results and limits: Only blood was sampled; tissue repertoires likely differ.

Per the germline V gene, CDR1 is SGHAT and CDR2 is FQDESV (reference sequence). This CDR3 is 15 amino acids long. V gave up 2 bases and J gave up 6 bases; unmatched junction bases: 5. Details on this clone: The antigen is unknown.

Only in-frame clones appear in the TCRdb table, and some are missing; sequencing was by immunoSEQ multiplex PCR. The top ten hold less than 0.25% of the sample, which has 800,000 to 950,000 clones, approximately 96% seen once. CD45RO-negative, CCR7-selected cells formed the naive CD8 fraction, which excluded terminally differentiated effector memory CD45RA+ cells. The rearrangement uses TRBV11-1 and TRBJ2-1, with TRBD2 identical over 9 bases. Sequencing was done on a sample of naive CD8+ T cells sorted from blood. The receptor was isolated from a young man in good health. The CDR3 sequence: CASSLPTSGLNEQFF. The DNA for the CDR3 is TGTGCCAGCAGCTTACCGACTAGCGGTCTCAATGAGCAGTTCTTC.